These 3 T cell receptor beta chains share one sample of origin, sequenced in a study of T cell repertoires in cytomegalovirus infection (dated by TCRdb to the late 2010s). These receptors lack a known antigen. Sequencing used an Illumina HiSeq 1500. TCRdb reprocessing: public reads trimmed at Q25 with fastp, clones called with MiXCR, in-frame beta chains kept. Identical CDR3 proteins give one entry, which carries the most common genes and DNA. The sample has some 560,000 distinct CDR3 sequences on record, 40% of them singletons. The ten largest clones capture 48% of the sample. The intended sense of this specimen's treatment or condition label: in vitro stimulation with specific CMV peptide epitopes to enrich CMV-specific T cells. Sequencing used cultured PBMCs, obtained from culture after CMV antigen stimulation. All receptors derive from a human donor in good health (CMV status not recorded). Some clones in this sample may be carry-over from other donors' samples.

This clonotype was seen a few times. The CDR3 DNA follows: TGCAGTGCTAGGAATCTTACCCAGCATTTT. This encodes CSARNLTQHF. The V gene is TRBV20-1, the J gene TRBJ1-5; no clear D. The CDR3 extends over 10 amino acids. Germline V lookup: CDR1 DFQATT, CDR2 SNEGSKA (reference sequence). The germline V and J ends were trimmed by 3 bases and 11 bases, with 8 bases remaining between them.

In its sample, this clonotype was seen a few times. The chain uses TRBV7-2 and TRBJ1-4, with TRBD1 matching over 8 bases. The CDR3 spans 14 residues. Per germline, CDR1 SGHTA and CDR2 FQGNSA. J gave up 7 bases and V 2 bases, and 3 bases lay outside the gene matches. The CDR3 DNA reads TGTGCCAGCAGCTTACAGGGGGCGCCTGAAAAACTGTTTTTT. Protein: CASSLQGAPEKLFF.

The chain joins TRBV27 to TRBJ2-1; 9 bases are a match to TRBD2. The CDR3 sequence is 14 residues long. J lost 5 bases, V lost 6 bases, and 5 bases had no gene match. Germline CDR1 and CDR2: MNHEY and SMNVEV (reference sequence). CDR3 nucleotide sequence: TGTGCCAGCAGGAGGCTAGCGGGGAACAATGAGCAGTTCTTC. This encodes CASRRLAGNNEQFF.